Following are 7 T cell receptor beta chains from one sample sequenced in a study of molecular identifiers for immune sequencing clone quantification. TCRdb redid the calling of the PCR reads with MiXCR, one entry per CDR3 protein. The data contain nearly 650,000 distinct CDR3 sequences, 25% of them singletons. The material sequenced was naive CD8+ T cells from blood, with Jurkat cell RNA spiked in. As for subset: FACS-sorted CD8+CD4-CCR7+CD45RA+ naive T cells. The receptors originated from a human donor in good health. Some libraries in this study had Jurkat cell RNA spiked in.

This clonotype was counted many times. This chain joins TRBV6-1 and TRBJ1-5; no clear D. The V gene's germline CDR1 is MNHNS and CDR2 SASEGT. Trimming took 5 bases from V and 1 from J, leaving 12 bases between them. The CDR3 is made up of 15 amino acids. The CDR3 region has the DNA TGTGCCAGCAGTTACCAGGTGGGGAGCAATCAGCCCCAGCATTTT. Its protein product is CASSYQVGSNQPQHF.

This clonotype was counted at least ten times. The rearrangement links TRBV7-8 to TRBJ1-1; D uncertain. This CDR3 is 14 amino acids long. CDR1 is SGHVS and CDR2 is FQNEAQ in the germline V gene. V was shortened by 0 bases and J by 5 bases, with 10 bases between the two germline ends. CDR3 residues: CASSLASGVTEAFF. The CDR3 DNA follows: TGTGCCAGCAGCTTAGCTTCAGGAGTTACTGAAGCTTTCTTT.

Concerning this clonotype: Given a much more abundant clone one base away, this may be a read error. This chain links TRBV6-2 or TRBV6-3 with TRBJ1-1; D might be TRBD1 (5 bases). Germline loops: CDR1 MNHEY, CDR2 SVGEGT. The CDR3 consists of 15 residues. Trimming shortened V by 2 bases and J by 6 bases, and 16 bases separated the two germline ends. The CDR3 DNA is TGTGCCAGCAGTTACGCGGGGACGGCTGGCCCTGAAGCTTTCTTT. It is translated as CASSYAGTAGPEAFF.

The chain employs TRBV27 and TRBJ1-5; D might be TRBD1 (5 bases). The germline V and J ends were trimmed by 1 base and 6 bases, with 10 bases remaining between them. The V gene's germline CDR1 is MNHEY and CDR2 SMNVEV (reference sequence). This CDR3 spans 14 amino acids. CDR3: CASSLWPGGQPQHF. The CDR3 DNA reads as TGTGCCAGCAGTTTATGGCCCGGGGGTCAGCCCCAGCATTTT.

In this sample, this clonotype turned up many times. The chain has TRBV20-1 and TRBJ2-7; possible D gene TRBD1, 6 bases. Germline-derived CDR1 and CDR2 are DFQATT and SNEGSKA (reference sequence). V was pared by 6 bases and J by 4 bases, with 10 bases between. This CDR3 contains 11 residues. The CDR3 DNA follows: TGCAGTGCAAAACAGGGATACGAGCAGTACTTC. It yields the protein CSAKQGYEQYF.

This clonotype has ten or more counts. CDR3 region: CASSIGWGMDQETQYF. DNA of the CDR3: TGTGCCAGCAGCATAGGTTGGGGCATGGACCAAGAGACCCAGTACTTC. The chain is built from TRBV7-2 and TRBJ2-5; D might be TRBD1 (5 bases). Trimming took 5 bases from V and 0 from J, leaving 16 bases between them. Germline V CDR1 and CDR2: SGHTA, FQGNSA. The CDR3 spans 16 residues.

The chain is built from TRBV19 and TRBJ2-5; 9 bases line up with TRBD1. J lost 0 bases, V lost 4 bases, and 6 bases had no gene match. This CDR3 comprises 16 residues. Per the germline V gene, CDR1 is LNHDA and CDR2 is SQIVND (reference sequence). CDR3 nucleotides: TGTGCCAGTAGTAATTGGGACAGGGAGTACCAAGAGACCCAGTACTTC. Translating gives CASSNWDREYQETQYF. Full variable domain (outside the CDR3, taken from reference TRBV19 and TRBJ2-5): DGGITQSPKYLFRKEGQNVTLSCEQNLNHDAMYWYRQDPGQGLRLIYYSQIVNDFQKGDIAEGYSVSREKKESFPLTVTSAQKNPTAFYLCASSNWDREYQETQYFGPGTRLLVL.